This TCR beta chain emerged from a study of cytomegalovirus exposure and HLA in healthy donors (dated by TCRdb to about 2017). Context from the whole study: An earlier analysis of approximately 600 of the donors reported approximately 290 Gb of sequence data and 117 million unique TCR beta sequences from about 179 million T cells. Roughly 300 gigabases of sequencing data and around 85 million unique TCR sequences made up an early release that covered under 750 HLA-typed donors. Of the 398 genotyped donors, roughly 85% fell in the genetic ancestry cluster associated with self-reported Caucasian donors. The study was designed to test whether signatures of past pathogen exposure could be identified by cataloging public T cell receptors. The study used immunosequencing to profile the T cell repertoires of about 670 subjects and linked those repertoires to cytomegalovirus serostatus. In addition to the first cohort of hundreds of subjects, a separate validation cohort of approximately 110 different subjects was used. To predict cytomegalovirus infection status, the study brought together high-throughput TCR immunosequencing, statistical association of individual TCRs with disease status, and machine learning. To study patterns of TCR occurrence, a later analysis re-analyzed previously published TCR beta repertoires from 700 or so donors and added high-resolution HLA genotyping. The later analysis used no new phenotypic data to find candidate immune exposures, relying instead on TCR beta sequences and their occurrence across donors. An earlier analysis of roughly 600 of the donors used high-throughput TCR beta sequencing to judge whether each TCR beta V gene segment behaved as functional or pseudogenic. Alongside the repertoire data, information on donor age, sex, ethnicity and CMV serostatus was compiled. A later genetic analysis took genome-wide SNP genotypes for about 55% of the 666 donors and used that subset as a discovery cohort. Every repertoire in the discovery cohort had been generated on one and the same sequencing platform. Both class I and class II loci were covered by HLA typing, at four-digit resolution. Typing coverage varied by locus: about 620-630 donors for A, B, C, DRB1 and DQB1; approximately 500 for DQA1; over 600 for DPA1; 400 to 480 for DPB1. Several DR-DQ haplotypes were treated as single units for association and clustering because of strong linkage in the cohort. Among 300 to 500 genotyped donors of the cohort, an average of around 250,000 unique TCR beta nucleotide sequences was sequenced per donor, of which 15% to 20% were non-productive.

Libraries were built with the immunoSEQ multiplex PCR assay. For the multiplex PCR, a mixture combining 60 forward primers for TCR Vbeta segments and 13 reverse primers for TCR Jbeta segments was used. Amplification of the CDR3 region of rearranged TCR beta genes was performed with a multiplex PCR assay on genomic DNA. On the Illumina HiSeq System, the amplified TCR beta libraries were sequenced as 87-base-pair reads. In the authors' own workflow: In a later analysis, roughly 80 million unique TCR beta chains were counted across the 500 to 700 repertoires, and roughly 11 million of these chains were shared by at least two donors. To remove PCR and sequencing errors, raw reads were error-corrected and collapsed into unique sequences using a nearest-neighbor algorithm that merged closely related sequences. V, D and J gene segments were assigned by aligning CDR3 sequences to IMGT reference sequences. Each retained sequence needed at least a six-nucleotide match to both a V gene segment and a J gene segment. A rearrangement was called productive if the CDR3 had no stop codons and remained in frame with V and J, and every other rearrangement was called non-productive. Following IMGT convention, CDR3 was defined as the stretch from the second conserved V-encoded cysteine up to the conserved J-encoded phenylalanine. The earlier analysis of some 580 of the donors excluded any sequence lacking an unambiguous match to a single V gene segment. In an earlier analysis of around 590 of the donors, a V segment was called functional when productive rearrangements were above 56.7%, and segregating when the standard deviation between donors exceeded 5%. A statistical classification framework was developed to diagnose cytomegalovirus status using the catalog of TCR beta chain sequences. A later analysis assigned V and J genes by comparing TCR nucleotide sequences with IMGT/GENE-DB human TR gene sequences. A later analysis assigned CDR3 sequences and most-parsimonious VDJ recombination scenarios with the TCRdist pipeline. In a later analysis, each TCR beta chain was defined by its CDR3 amino acid sequence together with its V-gene family, and reads lacking a unique V-gene family were excluded. As a way to deal with suspected cross-contamination and a sequencing artifact, a later analysis dropped 450 to 600 nucleotide sequences that were highly shared and had low generation probability. In a later analysis, a clonal expansion index was calculated for each public chain from normalized within-repertoire ranks of inferred template counts. Generation probabilities in a later analysis came from a VDJ recombination model fitted to out-of-frame rearrangements, and those results were checked against IGoR. Hypergeometric tests were used in a later analysis to score TCR-TCR, TCR-HLA and TCR-CMV co-occurrence, with a repertoire-size bias correction applied to the TCR pairs. To estimate false discovery rates, a later analysis permuted the HLA or CMV assignments 20 times. In a later analysis, co-occurring TCRs were grouped using DBSCAN, and TCRdist sequence similarity was added for clustering within HLA-allele-positive subsets. For co-occurrence clustering, repertoires with fewer than 30,000 or more than 120,000 public chains were excluded, along with roughly 5 repertoires with anomalous nucleotide sharing. The immuneACCESS repertoire file appears here via TCRdb, limited to in-frame rearrangements. These files lack a portion of the clones; in checked studies, under half of the deficit traces to unresolved V genes, and the cause of the others is not known. The D gene and trimming were derived from the DNA, and the V and J assignments and clone size from that table. A total of 100,000 to 150,000 clones appear in this sample, 15% to 20% of them only once. The ten largest clonotypes hold about 2.6% of the sample.

Study-wide conclusions, independent of this receptor: A further reported finding was that TCR beta sequences accurately predicted the HLA-A and HLA-B alleles for most subjects in the first cohort. According to a later analysis, parvovirus B19, influenza, CMV and Epstein-Barr virus appeared linked to several top co-occurrence clusters. Sequencing depth was assumed to be roughly uniform across donors in the presence/absence analyses, though that assumption may not hold. A later genetic analysis reported fewer N-insertions in productive TCRs among donors in an Asian-associated ancestry cluster than the approximately 670-donor mean. A cluster of highly shared sequence variants was judged likely to be a technical artifact of the sequencing pipeline. The authors suggested that the approach could potentially be generalized to other disease states and immunological phenotypes. Immune exposure information for the cohort was limited to CMV serostatus. A later analysis found that HLA-associated TCR beta chains were more clonally expanded and had lower generation probabilities than equally common non-associated chains. In vitro tests confirmed that three of the cytomegalovirus-associated TCR beta chains recognize cytomegalovirus antigens. Because HLA typing was missing for some donors at each locus, association tests included only the typed subset. A later analysis associated 17,000 or so TCR beta sequences with specific HLA alleles at a false discovery rate of 0.05. Because counts were too low, roughly 16 rarely observed V segments, including chromosome 9 orphons, were excluded from the earlier analysis of 500 to 700 of the donors. V-gene and J-gene trimming of TCR beta chains was associated with a missense DCLRE1C variant in a later genetic analysis, and the association was replicated in an independent cohort. This cohort had only TCR beta chains sequenced, and the lack of alpha or paired-chain data limited which features could be detected. According to a later analysis, TCR association rates differed among HLA loci, with DRB1 alleles showing the most associated TCRs and HLA-C alleles showing the fewest. Some IMGT-functional V segments, including TRBV6-2 and TRBV6-3, could not be distinguished by the 87-base-pair reads and were therefore excluded. In both the original and validation cohorts, the classifier was reported to diagnose cytomegalovirus status with high specificity and sensitivity. A later analysis found that most CMV-associated TCR beta chains appeared HLA-restricted, with HLA associations seemingly driven largely by CMV exposure. Correlated functional status among segregating V segments might be attributable to linkage disequilibrium, but an unknown experimental factor could not be ruled out. While some public TCRs were present in many individuals, most TCR sequences turned up only very rarely across donors. Assigning TCR associations to individual alleles was difficult when HLA alleles, especially DR and DQ, strongly co-occurred. A total of about 150 TCR beta chains were listed by the study as associated with cytomegalovirus. Broadly in line with IMGT annotations, most TCR beta V segments showed up in productive rearrangements about 90% or about 30% of the time in an earlier analysis of approximately 600 of the donors.

In total, just over 650 healthy bone marrow donors made up the cohort. At the time of sampling, all cohort members were nominally healthy, though unrecorded immune exposures were likely present. The donor tested CMV seropositive, placing the donor among the roughly 300 seropositive members of the cohort. A peripheral blood sample was collected from each donor, and TCR beta sequencing was performed on peripheral blood mononuclear cells. The Qiagen DNeasy Blood Extraction Kit was used to extract genomic DNA from the blood cell samples. At the junction V is shortened by 3 bases and J by 2 bases; bases outside the gene matches: 3. The CDR3, cysteine through phenylalanine, is 14 amino acids long. Left in the record is the CDR3 DNA by itself, 42 bases read in frame from the first base. CDR1 and CDR2 are read off the germline V gene (reference sequence) as MNHEY and SMNVEV. Concerning this clone: Its antigen is not yet known. Per-base quality was not reported, and no clone a single base away is much larger than it.

The sequenced material came from PBMCs. The chain joins TRBV27 to TRBJ2-7; the junction holds 8 bases that match TRBD1. This sequence was found in a female donor in good health and CMV-seropositive. The encoded CDR3 is CASSLTGDTYEQYF. The nucleotide sequence is given as TGTGCCAGCAGTTTGACAGGGGACACCTACGAGCAGTACTTC.